Listed below are T cell receptor beta chains from one sample, sequenced in a study of metastatic and nonmetastatic thyroid tumors. TCRdb re-clonotyped the PCR reads via MiXCR. In the table there are some 6,900 clones, 3% to 3.5% of which are singletons. The sample taken for sequencing was tumor tissue. Receptors were obtained from a female donor with papillary thyroid cancer or a benign thyroid nodule (not recorded which). Some clones in this sample may be carry-over from other donors' samples. The CDR3 runs from the conserved cysteine through the conserved F or W. D genes are given only for firm matches. Size is stated for part of the rows, as once, few or many counts, or as a class when the clone is expanded.

v_call	j_call	d_call	clone_size	cdr3_aa	cdr3_nt
TRBV20-1	TRBJ2-5	.	many	CSASRGAREETQYF	TGCAGTGCTAGTAGGGGGGCCCGCGAAGAGACCCAGTACTTC
TRBV6-6	TRBJ2-6	TRBD1	many	CASRPIYRGYRAGANVLTF	TGTGCCAGCAGGCCGATTTACAGGGGGTATCGGGCTGGGGCCAACGTCCTGACTTTC
TRBV10-1	TRBJ2-3	.	medium-sized	CASSETRLHRDTQYF	TGCGCCAGCAGTGAGACCCGACTGCACCGGGATACGCAGTATTTT
TRBV5-1	TRBJ1-1	TRBD1	medium-sized	CASSFGQENTEAFF	TGCGCCAGCAGTTTTGGACAGGAGAACACTGAAGCTTTCTTT
TRBV28	TRBJ2-3	.	.	CASSPAGCDTDTQYF	TGTGCCAGCAGTCCCGCGGGGTGCGACACAGATACGCAATATTTT
TRBV3-1	TRBJ2-5	.	many	CASSLRQETQYF	TGTGCCAGCAGCCTTCGCCAAGAGACCCAGTACTTC
TRBV18	TRBJ1-1	.	many	CASSPPGGGEKTEAFF	TGTGCCAGCTCACCACCGGGGGGGGGGGAGAAAACTGAAGCTTTCTTT
TRBV12-3/TRBV12-4	TRBJ2-7	.	medium-sized	CASSLGPHEQYF	TGTGCCAGCAGTTTAGGACCCCACGAGCAGTACTTC
TRBV5-4	TRBJ1-2	TRBD1	many	CATADTPGGPFYGYTF	TGTGCCACAGCGGATACCCCAGGGGGGCCTTTCTATGGCTACACCTTC
TRBV27	TRBJ1-4	.	many	CASSPRTNEKLFF	TGTGCCAGCAGTCCCCGGACTAATGAAAAACTGTTTTTT
TRBV19	TRBJ1-2	TRBD1	medium-sized	CASSMAGGVYGYTF	TGTGCCAGTAGTATGGCAGGGGGCGTCTATGGCTACACCTTC
TRBV30	TRBJ1-2	.	.	CAWSLTGLWSYTF	TGTGCCTGGAGTCTGACAGGCCTATGGAGCTACACCTTC
TRBV7-2	TRBJ1-6	.	medium-sized	CASSLGRMTDLRSPLHF	TGTGCCAGCAGCTTAGGGCGTATGACAGACCTGAGGTCACCCCTCCACTTT
TRBV5-6	TRBJ2-7	.	many	CASSLVGRSYEQYF	TGTGCCAGCAGCTTGGTAGGCCGCTCCTACGAGCAGTACTTC
TRBV6-2/TRBV6-3	TRBJ2-7	TRBD2	medium-sized	CASSSLVRLAAYEQYF	TGTGCCAGCAGTTCACTGGTCCGACTAGCGGCCTACGAGCAGTACTTC
TRBV12-3/TRBV12-4	TRBJ1-1	.	many	CASSLGGPQAFF	TGTGCCAGCAGTTTAGGGGGGCCTCAAGCTTTCTTT
TRBV20-1	TRBJ2-7	TRBD2	.	CSALGTSGTSEQYF	TGCAGTGCCCTTGGGACTAGCGGGACGTCCGAGCAGTACTTC
TRBV6-1	TRBJ1-1	.	many	CASSKNPGVNTEAFF	TGTGCCAGCAGCAAAAACCCGGGGGTGAACACTGAAGCTTTCTTT
TRBV5-4	TRBJ2-7	.	many	CASSPDRRGTEQYF	TGTGCCAGCAGCCCCGACCGTAGGGGTACCGAGCAGTACTTC
TRBV5-5	TRBJ2-7	.	many	CASSSSGDYEQYF	TGTGCCAGCAGCTCCTCAGGGGATTACGAGCAGTACTTC
TRBV4-1	TRBJ2-7	TRBD1	medium-sized	CASSQAASDRAYEQYF	TGCGCCAGCAGCCAAGCCGCCTCGGACAGGGCCTACGAGCAGTACTTC
TRBV10-3	TRBJ2-6	.	many	CAISSYSGANVLTF	TGTGCCATCAGTTCCTATTCTGGGGCCAACGTCCTGACTTTC
TRBV5-1	TRBJ1-2	.	medium-sized	CASSGGGYGYTF	TGCGCCAGCAGCGGAGGAGGATATGGCTACACCTTC
TRBV20-1	TRBJ1-5	TRBD1	many	CSAREQGASRQPQHF	TGCAGTGCTAGAGAGCAGGGGGCGTCTCGTCAGCCCCAGCATTTT
TRBV27	TRBJ2-2	.	large	CASSSTGLGGGELFF	TGTGCCAGCAGTTCGACAGGACTCGGTGGGGGGGAGCTGTTTTTT
TRBV5-1	TRBJ2-7	.	medium-sized	CASSSGMGYEQYF	TGCGCCAGCAGCTCCGGAATGGGCTACGAGCAGTACTTC